One and the same sample provided the 14 T cell receptor beta chains below, sequenced in a study of blood T cells in healthy people across ages. Next came a second PCR, run for about 7 to 11 cycles, which used a sample-barcoded 5' primer along with a J-beta primer mix. Using its own MiXCR run on the 5' RACE reads, TCRdb lists one record per CDR3 protein. The sample contains about 1 million distinct CDR3 sequences, 45% of which appear only once. The material sequenced was blood. The receptors originated from a woman in her fifties or sixties in good health.

This clonotype was detected ten times or more. Compared with germline, one end of the junction differs, possibly owing to a read error. The chain couples TRBV5-1 to TRBJ2-1, with 7 bases aligning to TRBD1. The CDR3 totals 15 residues. Germline V gives CDR1 SGHRS, CDR2 YFSETQ. The CDR3 DNA reads TGTGCCAGCAGTTTGGGGCAGGGGGCCTACAATGAGCAGTTCTTC. The encoded protein is CASSLGQGAYNEQFF.

This chain connects TRBV7-9 to TRBJ2-1, with D uncertain. The DNA end is more similar to TRBJ2-7, so the J call may be wrong. The CDR3 has 16 amino acids. Germline V CDR1 and CDR2: SEHNR, FQNEAQ (reference sequence). The CDR3 sequence: CASSPTPGSSYNEQYF. CDR3 in DNA: TGTGCCAGCAGCCCGACCCCAGGAAGCTCCTACAATGAGCAGTACTTC.

The rearrangement uses TRBV9 and TRBJ2-1; 9 bases map to TRBD2. CDR1 is SGDLS and CDR2 is YYNGEE in the germline V gene. The CDR3 totals 15 residues. J gave up 7 bases and V 3 bases, and 8 bases lay outside the gene matches. CDR3 nucleotides: TGTGCCAGCAGCGAGGGGGGCGGGAGGGTTAATGAGCAGTTCTTC. Encoded protein: CASSEGGGRVNEQFF.

The chain is built from TRBV5-1 and TRBJ2-7; TRBD2 matches at 8 bases. Looked up from germline, CDR1 is SGHRS and CDR2 is YFSETQ. V was clipped by 0 bases and J by 0 bases; unmatched bases: 5. The CDR3 covers 16 residues. CDR3 DNA: TGCGCCAGCAGCTTGGAGGCGACTAGCGTCTCCTACGAGCAGTACTTC. The encoded protein is CASSLEATSVSYEQYF.

The V call is TRBV27, the J call TRBJ2-7, with D possibly TRBD1 on 5 matching bases. The CDR3 is 12 residues long. Germline assignment: CDR1 MNHEY and CDR2 SMNVEV (reference sequence). The ends were cut back, 10 bases at V and 7 bases at J, with 17 bases in the middle. CDR3 protein: CANSWTSNEQYF. The DNA of the CDR3 is TGTGCCAACTCATGGACATCAAATGAGCAGTACTTC.

The genes are TRBV20-1 and TRBJ1-5, with D possibly TRBD1 on 5 matching bases. Trimming took off 3 bases at V and 7 bases at J, with 13 bases between the two ends. The CDR3 runs 13 residues. Looked up from germline, CDR1 is DFQATT and CDR2 is SNEGSKA (reference sequence). The CDR3 reads CSASPQQGQPQHF. DNA for the CDR3: TGCAGTGCTAGTCCCCAGCAGGGCCAGCCCCAGCATTTT.

The gene calls are TRBV6-1 and TRBJ2-2; 12 bases align to TRBD2. V lost 10 bases, J lost 6 bases, and 6 bases stayed unmatched. Germline lookup yields CDR1 MNHNS and CDR2 SASEGT. The CDR3 length is 14 residues. The CDR3 DNA reads TGTGCCACCGTGACTAGCGGGAGTGCCGGGGAGCTGTTTTTT. Its translation: CATVTSGSAGELFF.

The J gene is TRBJ2-4, the V gene TRBV20-1, with 12 bases identical to TRBD2. The germline V gene has CDR1 DFQATT and CDR2 SNEGSKA (reference sequence). The CDR3 length is 16 residues. V shed 3 bases, J shed 3 bases, and the junction held 6 bases outside the gene matches. The CDR3 region is CSASDELAGGKNIQYF. Here the CDR3 DNA reads TGCAGTGCTAGCGATGAACTAGCGGGAGGCAAAAACATTCAGTACTTC.

This clonotype has only a few counts. The chain recombines TRBV20-1 with TRBJ2-6; 7 bases map to TRBD1. J lost 0 bases, V lost 0 bases, and 11 bases had no gene match. Germline V gene data show CDR1 as DFQATT and CDR2 as SNEGSKA (reference sequence). The CDR3 is 19 amino acids. The CDR3 here is CSARDYGTEQASGANVLTF. The CDR3 coding sequence is TGCAGTGCTAGAGATTACGGGACAGAACAAGCCTCTGGGGCCAACGTCCTGACTTTC.

The sample holds many counts of this clonotype. This chain uses TRBV2 with TRBJ2-7, with D maybe TRBD2 (6 bases). The germline V gene has CDR1 SNHLY and CDR2 FYNNEI. V was pared by 3 bases and J by 5 bases, with 8 bases between. The CDR3 totals 12 residues. The CDR3: CASSDRGNEQYF. CDR3 DNA: TGTGCCAGCAGTGACCGGGGGAACGAGCAGTACTTC.

This chain links TRBV6-5 with TRBJ2-1; D is possibly TRBD1 (6 bases). Germline V gene lookup returns CDR1 MNHEY and CDR2 SVGAGI. Trimming cost V 6 bases and J 0 bases, with 12 bases left between them. The CDR3 contains 15 residues. The CDR3 DNA sequence: TGTGCCAGCAGACCCGACAGGACCTCCTACAATGAGCAGTTCTTC. Amino acid sequence: CASRPDRTSYNEQFF.

In DNA form, the CDR3 reads TGTGCCAGCAGCCAAATTTCAAGCGGGAAGTACAATGAGCAGTTCTTC. It encodes CASSQISSGKYNEQFF. V is TRBV3-1 and J is TRBJ2-1; 7 bases fit TRBD2. Germline trimming cut 2 bases from V and 4 bases from J; bases unmatched to any gene: 8. Per germline, CDR1 LGHDT and CDR2 YNNKEL (reference sequence). The CDR3 is 16 amino acids.

The J gene is TRBJ2-7, the V gene TRBV2; 8 nucleotides line up with TRBD2. The CDR3 runs 15 residues. CDR1 and CDR2 from the germline V gene are SNHLY and FYNNEI. Germline trimming cut 4 bases from V and 3 bases from J; bases unmatched to any gene: 8. CDR3 bases: TGTGCCAGCAGTGTGAAGCGGGAGTACATCTACGAGCAGTACTTC. Protein product: CASSVKREYIYEQYF.

J is TRBJ2-1 and V is TRBV11-2; 12 bases fit TRBD1. V shed 4 bases and J 5 bases; nucleotides not matched to a gene: 27. Germline V CDR1 and CDR2: SGHAT, FQNNGV. The CDR3 is made up of 23 amino acids. In DNA, the CDR3 is TGTGCCAGCAGCTCCCCGGACCTCCGGGACAGGGGGCTATCGGGAGAGAGCCACAATGAGCAGTTCTTC. Translating gives CASSSPDLRDRGLSGESHNEQFF.